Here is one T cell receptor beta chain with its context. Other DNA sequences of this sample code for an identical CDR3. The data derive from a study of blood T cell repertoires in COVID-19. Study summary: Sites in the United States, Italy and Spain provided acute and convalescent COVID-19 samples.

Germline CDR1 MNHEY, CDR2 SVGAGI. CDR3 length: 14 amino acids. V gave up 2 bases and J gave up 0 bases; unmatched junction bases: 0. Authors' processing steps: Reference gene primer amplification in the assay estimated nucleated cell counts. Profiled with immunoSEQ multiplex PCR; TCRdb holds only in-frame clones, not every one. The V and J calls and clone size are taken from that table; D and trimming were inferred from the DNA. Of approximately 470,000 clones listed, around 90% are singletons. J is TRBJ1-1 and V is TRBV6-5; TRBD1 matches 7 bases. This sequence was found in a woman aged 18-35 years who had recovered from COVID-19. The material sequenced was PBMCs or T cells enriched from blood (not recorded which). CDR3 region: CASSYDRVNTEAFF. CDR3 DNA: TGTGCCAGCAGTTACGACAGGGTGAACACTGAAGCTTTCTTT.